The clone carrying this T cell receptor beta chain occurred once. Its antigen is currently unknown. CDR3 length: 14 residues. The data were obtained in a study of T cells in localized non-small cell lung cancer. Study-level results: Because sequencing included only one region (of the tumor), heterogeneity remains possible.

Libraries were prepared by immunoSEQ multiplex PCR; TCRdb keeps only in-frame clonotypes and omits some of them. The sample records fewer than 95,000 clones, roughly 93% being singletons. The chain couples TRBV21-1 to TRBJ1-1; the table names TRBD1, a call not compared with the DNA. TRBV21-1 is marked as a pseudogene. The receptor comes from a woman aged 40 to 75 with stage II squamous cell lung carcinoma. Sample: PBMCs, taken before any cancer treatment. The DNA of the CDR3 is TGTGCCAGCAGAAGGAGGGGGCATAACACTGAAGCTTTCTTT. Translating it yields CASRRRGHNTEAFF.